What follows describes a single T cell receptor (beta chain). No antigen is known for it. Using immunoSEQ multiplex PCR, the repertoire was profiled, and TCRdb retains in-frame clones only, with some absent. The repertoire holds 85,000 to 95,000 clones, with roughly 86% as singletons. The data stem from a study of identifying expanded T cells in peripheral blood. Study-level findings and limits: Across healthy donors, higher total template counts meant significantly greater roughly two-week count variance.

V lost 5 bases and J lost 0; bases outside the gene matches: 5. This CDR3 comprises 15 residues. Germline V gene lookup returns CDR1 SGHRS and CDR2 YFSETQ. This chain connects TRBV5-1 to TRBJ1-1, with 9 bases identical to TRBD1. The source material was blood. This receptor was taken from a person aged 18 to 70 in good health. CDR3: CASRQGQGMNTEAFF. CDR3 coding DNA: TGCGCCAGCAGGCAAGGACAGGGGATGAACACTGAAGCTTTCTTT.